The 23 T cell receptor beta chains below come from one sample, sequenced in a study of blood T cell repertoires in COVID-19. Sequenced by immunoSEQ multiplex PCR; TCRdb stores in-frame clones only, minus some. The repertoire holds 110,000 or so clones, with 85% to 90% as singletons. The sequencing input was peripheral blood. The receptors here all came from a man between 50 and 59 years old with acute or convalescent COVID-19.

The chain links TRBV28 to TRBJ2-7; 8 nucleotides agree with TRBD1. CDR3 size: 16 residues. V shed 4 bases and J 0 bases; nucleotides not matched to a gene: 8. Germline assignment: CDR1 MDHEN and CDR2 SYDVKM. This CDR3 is CASSSPGQVPSYEQYF. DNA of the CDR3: TGTGCCAGCAGTTCCCCGGGACAGGTCCCCTCCTACGAGCAGTACTTC.

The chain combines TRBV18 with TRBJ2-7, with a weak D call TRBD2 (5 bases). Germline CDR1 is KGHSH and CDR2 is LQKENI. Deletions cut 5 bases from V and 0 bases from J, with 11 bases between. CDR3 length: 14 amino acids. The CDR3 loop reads CASSTGLVSYEQYF. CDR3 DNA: TGTGCCAGCTCAACCGGACTGGTCTCCTACGAGCAGTACTTC.

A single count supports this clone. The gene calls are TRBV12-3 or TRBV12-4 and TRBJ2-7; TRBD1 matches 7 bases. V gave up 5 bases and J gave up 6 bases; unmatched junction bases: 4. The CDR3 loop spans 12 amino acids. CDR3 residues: CASSADRVEQYF. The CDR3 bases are TGTGCCAGCAGTGCCGACAGGGTCGAGCAGTACTTC.

CDR3 amino acids: CASSQSSGIITGELFF. The CDR3 DNA reads TGCGCCAGCAGCCAGAGTAGCGGGATAATCACCGGGGAGCTGTTTTTT. The chain employs TRBV4-1 and TRBJ2-2; TRBD2 aligns across 8 bases. This CDR3 is built from 16 residues. Germline CDR1 MGHRA, CDR2 YSYEKL. The V and J ends lost 3 bases and 4 bases, in that order; junction bases with no gene match: 7.

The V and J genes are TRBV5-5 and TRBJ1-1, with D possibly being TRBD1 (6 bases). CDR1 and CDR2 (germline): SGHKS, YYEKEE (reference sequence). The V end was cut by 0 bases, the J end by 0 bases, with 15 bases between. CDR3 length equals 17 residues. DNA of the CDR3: TGTGCCAGCAGCTTGGAGGGGACATTAAACATGAACACTGAAGCTTTCTTT. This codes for CASSLEGTLNMNTEAFF.

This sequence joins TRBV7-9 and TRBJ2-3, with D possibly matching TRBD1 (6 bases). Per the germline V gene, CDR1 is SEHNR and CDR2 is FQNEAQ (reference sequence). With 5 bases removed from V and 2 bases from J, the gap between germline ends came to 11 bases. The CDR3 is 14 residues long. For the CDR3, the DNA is TGTGCCAGCAGCAGGGACACCTCCACAGATACGCAGTATTTT. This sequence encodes CASSRDTSTDTQYF. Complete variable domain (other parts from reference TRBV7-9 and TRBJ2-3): DTGVSQNPRHKITKRGQNVTFRCDPISEHNRLYWYRQTLGQGPEFLTYFQNEAQLEKSRLLSDRFSAERPKGSFSTLEIQRTEQGDSAMYLCASSRDTSTDTQYFGPGTRLTVL.

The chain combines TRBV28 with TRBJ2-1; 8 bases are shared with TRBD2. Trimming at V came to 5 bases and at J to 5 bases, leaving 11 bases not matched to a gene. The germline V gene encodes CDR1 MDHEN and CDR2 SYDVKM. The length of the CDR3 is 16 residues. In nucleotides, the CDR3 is TGTGCCAGCAGTGCCATGACTAGCGAGAACCACAATGAGCAGTTCTTC. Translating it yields CASSAMTSENHNEQFF. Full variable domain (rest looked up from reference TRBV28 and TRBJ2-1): DVKVTQSSRYLVKRTGEKVFLECVQDMDHENMFWYRQDPGLGLRLIYFSYDVKMKEKGDIPEGYSVSREKKERFSLILESASTNQTSMYLCASSAMTSENHNEQFFGPGTRLTVL.

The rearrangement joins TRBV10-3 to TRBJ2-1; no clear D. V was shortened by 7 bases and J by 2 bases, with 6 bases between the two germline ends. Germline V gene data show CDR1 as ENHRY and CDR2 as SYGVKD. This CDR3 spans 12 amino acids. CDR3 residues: CAIKETYNEQFF. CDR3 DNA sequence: TGTGCCATCAAGGAGACCTACAATGAGCAGTTCTTC.

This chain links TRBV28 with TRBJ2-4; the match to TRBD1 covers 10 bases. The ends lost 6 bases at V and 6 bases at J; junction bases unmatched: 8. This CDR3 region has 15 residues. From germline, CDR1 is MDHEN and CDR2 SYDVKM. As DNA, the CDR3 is TGTGCCAGCAGAAGGACAGGGGGAAATGCAAACATTCAGTACTTC. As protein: CASRRTGGNANIQYF.

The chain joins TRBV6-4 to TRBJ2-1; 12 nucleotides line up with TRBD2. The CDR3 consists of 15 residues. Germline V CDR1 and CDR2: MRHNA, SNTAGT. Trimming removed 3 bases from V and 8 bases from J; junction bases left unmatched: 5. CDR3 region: CASSEWTSGVDEQFF. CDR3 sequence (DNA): TGTGCCAGCAGTGAATGGACTAGCGGGGTGGATGAGCAGTTCTTC.

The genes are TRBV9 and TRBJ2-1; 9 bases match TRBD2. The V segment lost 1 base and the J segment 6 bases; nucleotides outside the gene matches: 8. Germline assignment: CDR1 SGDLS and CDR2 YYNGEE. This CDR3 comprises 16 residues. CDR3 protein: CASSVRAVAGANEQFF. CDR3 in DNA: TGTGCCAGCAGCGTAAGAGCAGTAGCGGGAGCCAATGAGCAGTTCTTC. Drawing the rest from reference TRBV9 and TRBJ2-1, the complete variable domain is DSGVTQTPKHLITATGQRVTLRCSPRSGDLSVYWYQQSLDQGLQFLIQYYNGEERAKGNILERFSAQQFPDLHSELNLSSLELGDSALYFCASSVRAVAGANEQFFGPGTRLTVL.

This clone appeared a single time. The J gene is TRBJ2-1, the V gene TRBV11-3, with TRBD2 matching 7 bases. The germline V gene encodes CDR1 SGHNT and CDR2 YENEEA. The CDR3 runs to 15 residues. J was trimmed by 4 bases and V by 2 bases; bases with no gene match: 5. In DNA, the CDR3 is TGTGCCAGCAGCTTATACGGGAGGTCTTACAATGAGCAGTTCTTC. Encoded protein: CASSLYGRSYNEQFF.

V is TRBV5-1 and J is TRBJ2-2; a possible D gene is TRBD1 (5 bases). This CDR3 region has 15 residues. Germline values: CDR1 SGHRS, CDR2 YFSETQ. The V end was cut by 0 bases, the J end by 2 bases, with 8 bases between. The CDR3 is CASSLGQLNTGELFF. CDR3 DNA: TGCGCCAGCAGCTTGGGACAGTTAAACACCGGGGAGCTGTTTTTT.

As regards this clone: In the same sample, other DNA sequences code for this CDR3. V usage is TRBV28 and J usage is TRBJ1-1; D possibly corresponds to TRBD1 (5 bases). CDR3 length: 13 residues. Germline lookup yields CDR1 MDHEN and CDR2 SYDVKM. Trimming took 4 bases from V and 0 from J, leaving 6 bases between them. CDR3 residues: CASSSGLNTEAFF. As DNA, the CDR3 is TGTGCCAGCAGTTCAGGGCTGAACACTGAAGCTTTCTTT.

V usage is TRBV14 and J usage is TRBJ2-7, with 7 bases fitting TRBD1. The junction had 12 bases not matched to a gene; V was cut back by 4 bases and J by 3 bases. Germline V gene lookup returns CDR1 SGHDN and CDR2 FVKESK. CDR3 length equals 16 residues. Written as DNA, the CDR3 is TGTGCCAGCAGCCCCCGGGACAGAGTCTTTGTCTACGAGCAGTACTTC. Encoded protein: CASSPRDRVFVYEQYF.

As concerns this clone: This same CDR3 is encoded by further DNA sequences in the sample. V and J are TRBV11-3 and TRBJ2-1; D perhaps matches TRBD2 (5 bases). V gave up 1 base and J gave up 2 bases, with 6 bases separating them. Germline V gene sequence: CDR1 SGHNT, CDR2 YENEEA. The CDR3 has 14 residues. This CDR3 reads CASSLGGPYNEQFF. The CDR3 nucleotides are TGTGCCAGCAGCTTAGGCGGGCCCTACAATGAGCAGTTCTTC.

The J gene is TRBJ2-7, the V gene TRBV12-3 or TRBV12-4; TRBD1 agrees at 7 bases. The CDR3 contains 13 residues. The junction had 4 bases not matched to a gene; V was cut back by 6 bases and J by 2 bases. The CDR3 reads CASSHGQAYEQYF. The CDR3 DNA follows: TGTGCCAGCAGCCATGGACAGGCCTACGAGCAGTACTTC.

CDR3 coding DNA: TGTGCCAGCAGTCATGGGGGGTTCAACACTGAAGCTTTCTTT. Translating it yields CASSHGGFNTEAFF. This sequence joins TRBV7-3 and TRBJ1-1, with TRBD1 as a possible D gene (5 bases). The CDR3 has 14 residues. Germline V gene sequence: CDR1 SGHTA, CDR2 FQGTGA. Deletions cut 6 bases from V and 2 bases from J, with 13 bases between.

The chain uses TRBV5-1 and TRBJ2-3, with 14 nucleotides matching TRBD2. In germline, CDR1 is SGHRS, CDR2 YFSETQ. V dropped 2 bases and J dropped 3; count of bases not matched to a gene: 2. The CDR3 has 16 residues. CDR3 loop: CASSFGLAGGTDTQYF. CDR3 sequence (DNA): TGCGCCAGCAGCTTCGGACTAGCGGGGGGTACAGATACGCAGTATTTT.

DNA for the CDR3: TGTGCCAGCAGGGACACTAGCAATCAGCCCCAGCATTTT. This sequence encodes CASRDTSNQPQHF. The chain employs TRBV2 and TRBJ1-5; tentative D call: TRBD1 (5 bases). The CDR3 is 13 residues long. Deletions cut 6 bases from V and 0 bases from J, with 6 bases between. Germline CDR1 and CDR2: SNHLY and FYNNEI.

CDR3 nucleotides: TGTGCCAGTAGCTCGACAGGGCCTTTTTATGGCTACACCTTC. Its protein product is CASSSTGPFYGYTF. V usage is TRBV19 and J usage is TRBJ1-2; 7 bases line up with TRBD1. Trimming took 6 bases from V and 5 from J; bases not matched to a gene: 9. The CDR3 is made up of 14 amino acids. CDR1 is LNHDA and CDR2 is SQIVND in the germline V gene (reference sequence).

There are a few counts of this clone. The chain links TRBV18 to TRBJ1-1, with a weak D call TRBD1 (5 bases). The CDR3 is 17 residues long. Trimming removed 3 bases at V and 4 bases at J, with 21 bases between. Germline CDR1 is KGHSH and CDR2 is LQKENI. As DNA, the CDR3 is TGTGCCAGCTCACCTCCGGGCCTAGGGGTCGGGAGCACTGAAGCTTTCTTT. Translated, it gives CASSPPGLGVGSTEAFF.

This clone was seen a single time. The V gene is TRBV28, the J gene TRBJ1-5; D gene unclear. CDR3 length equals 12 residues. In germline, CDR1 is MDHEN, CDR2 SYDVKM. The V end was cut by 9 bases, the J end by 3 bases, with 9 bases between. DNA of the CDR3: TGTGCCAGTATGCGGCCCAATCAGCCCCAGCATTTT. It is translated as CASMRPNQPQHF.